This passage covers 26 T cell receptor beta chains from one sample sequenced in a study of shared clonotypes between healthy human individuals. Sequenced by immunoSEQ multiplex PCR; TCRdb stores in-frame clones only, minus some. The sample includes 1.4 million or so clones, roughly 98.5% seen only once; the top ten take about 0.35%. The material sequenced was naive CD4+ T cells sorted from blood. Indicated subset: CD45RA+ positively selected. The receptors were sampled from a man in his thirties or forties in good health.

A note on this clone: The junction differs from germline at one of its ends, possibly a read error. The V call is TRBV10-3, the J call TRBJ1-2, with TRBD1 matching over 9 bases. From germline, CDR1 is ENHRY and CDR2 SYGVKD. This CDR3 spans 19 amino acids. CDR3 DNA: TGTGCCATCAGTGAGACAGCACCGGGACAGGGTCCTTCTAACGATGGCTACACCTTC. It is translated as CAISETAPGQGPSNDGYTF.

This chain uses TRBV11-2 with TRBJ1-6; tentatively, D is TRBD1 (6 bases). V lost 5 bases to trimming and J lost 5 bases, with 10 bases between them. CDR1 SGHAT and CDR2 FQNNGV come from the germline V gene. This CDR3 contains 14 residues. Here the CDR3 DNA reads TGTGCCAGCAGCCAGACAGGAGATAATTCACCCCTCCACTTT. Its translation: CASSQTGDNSPLHF.

The chain employs TRBV10-3 and TRBJ2-2, with 9 bases matching TRBD2. This CDR3 spans 16 amino acids. V trimming: 1 base; J trimming: 5 bases; junction bases outside the gene matches: 5. CDR1 ENHRY and CDR2 SYGVKD come from the germline V gene. CDR3 sequence reads: CAISEWREGSTGELFF. DNA of the CDR3: TGTGCCATCAGTGAGTGGCGGGAGGGCTCAACCGGGGAGCTGTTTTTT.

The J gene is TRBJ1-2, the V gene TRBV10-3; D is uncertain. The germline CDR1 and CDR2 sequences are ENHRY and SYGVKD. V dropped 4 bases and J dropped 2 bases, with 14 bases sitting between them. This CDR3 contains 15 residues. CDR3 in amino acids: CAISGPEGGNYGYTF. The CDR3 DNA reads as TGTGCCATCAGTGGCCCCGAGGGAGGGAACTATGGCTACACCTTC.

The gene calls are TRBV9 and TRBJ2-3, with D perhaps TRBD1 (5 bases). The germline V and J ends were trimmed by 0 bases and 2 bases, with 10 bases remaining between them. Germline-derived CDR1 and CDR2 are SGDLS and YYNGEE. This CDR3 comprises 15 residues. In nucleotides, the CDR3 is TGTGCCAGCAGCGTAGTTGACAGTCACACAGATACGCAGTATTTT. Its protein product is CASSVVDSHTDTQYF.

This clone was seen only once. The gene calls are TRBV5-4 and TRBJ2-2; the match to TRBD2 covers 15 bases. Trimming took 5 bases from V and 1 from J; bases not matched to a gene: 9. The germline V gene encodes CDR1 SGHNT and CDR2 YYREEE (reference sequence). This CDR3 is built from 19 residues. DNA of the CDR3: TGTGCCAGCAGTTCACCGGGACTAGCGGGAGGATTGAACACCGGGGAGCTGTTTTTT. Its protein product is CASSSPGLAGGLNTGELFF.

The CDR3 spells CASRTLGGYTF. The CDR3 nucleotides are TGTGCCAGCCGAACTTTGGGTGGCTACACCTTC. The V and J genes are TRBV6-1 and TRBJ1-2; no definite D call. The length of the CDR3 is 11 residues. Germline CDR1 reads MNHNS; CDR2 reads SASEGT. Trimming took off 8 bases at V and 7 bases at J, with 11 bases between the two ends.

Turning to this clone: Different DNA sequences within this sample yield the same CDR3. V gene TRBV7-6 combines with J gene TRBJ2-5, with D hard to call. The CDR3 is 14 amino acids. CDR1 and CDR2 (germline): SGHVS, FNYEAQ. V lost 1 base, J lost 1 base, and 7 bases lay in between. The chain's CDR3 is CASSLGKGQETQYF. The CDR3 DNA reads as TGTGCCAGCAGCTTAGGGAAGGGCCAAGAGACCCAGTACTTC. The full variable domain, rest sourced from reference TRBV7-6 and TRBJ2-5, is GAGVSQSPRYKVTKRGQDVALRCDPISGHVSLYWYRQALGQGPEFLTYFNYEAQQDKSGLPNDRFSAERPEGSISTLTIQRTEQRDSAMYRCASSLGKGQETQYFGPGTRLLVL.

J is TRBJ2-1 and V is TRBV25-1; D gene ambiguous. V was shortened by 8 bases and J by 3 bases, with 11 bases between the two germline ends. Germline V lookup: CDR1 MGHDK, CDR2 SYGVNS. The CDR3 has 13 residues. In DNA, the CDR3 is TGTGCCAGCGCTGCATCCGACTACAATGAGCAGTTCTTC. Protein sequence: CASAASDYNEQFF.

The chain recombines TRBV2 with TRBJ2-3; no reliable D call. The CDR3 has 15 amino acids. Trimming took 3 bases from V and 1 from J, leaving 11 bases between them. CDR1 SNHLY and CDR2 FYNNEI come from the germline V gene. The CDR3 reads CASSEIGGGTDTQYF. CDR3 nucleotides: TGTGCCAGCAGTGAGATCGGTGGAGGCACAGATACGCAGTATTTT.

The chain is built from TRBV12-5 and TRBJ2-7; no reliable D call. Germline V CDR1 and CDR2: LGHNT, FRNRAP. The ends were cut back, 3 bases at V and 5 bases at J, with 8 bases in the middle. The CDR3 covers 12 residues. CDR3 residues: CASGFGAHEQYF. DNA of the CDR3: TGTGCTAGTGGTTTCGGCGCCCACGAGCAGTACTTC.

The J gene is TRBJ1-1, the V gene TRBV5-1, with D maybe TRBD1 (5 bases). The CDR3 loop spans 14 amino acids. V was trimmed by 3 bases and J by 2 bases, leaving 11 bases between them. CDR1 and CDR2 from the germline V gene are SGHRS and YFSETQ. The DNA for the CDR3 is TGCGCCAGCAGCTGGGGGACGCTCAACACTGAAGCTTTCTTT. Its protein is CASSWGTLNTEAFF.

This sequence joins TRBV2 and TRBJ1-5; TRBD1 aligns across 9 bases. Germline V CDR1 and CDR2: SNHLY, FYNNEI. The length of the CDR3 is 14 residues. V trimming: 9 bases; J trimming: 4 bases; junction bases outside the gene matches: 7. The CDR3 DNA reads TGTGCCAGTACGACAGGGGGACGAAATCAGCCCCAGCATTTT. The encoded protein is CASTTGGRNQPQHF.

This sequence joins TRBV5-5 and TRBJ2-7; D remains ambiguous. Looked up from germline, CDR1 is SGHKS and CDR2 is YYEKEE (reference sequence). V gave up 1 base and J gave up 0 bases, with 8 bases separating them. The CDR3 consists of 14 residues. The CDR3 DNA reads TGTGCCAGCAGCTTGACCAGGTTCTCCTACGAGCAGTACTTC. Translated, it gives CASSLTRFSYEQYF.

The DNA of the CDR3 is TGTGCCAGCATCCAGATAGACGGGTCCACTGAAGCTTTCTTT. Translating gives CASIQIDGSTEAFF. The V and J genes are TRBV6-5 and TRBJ1-1; D is unresolved. CDR3 length: 14 residues. CDR1 is MNHEY, CDR2 SVGAGI, per germline. V lost 7 bases and J 4 bases, leaving 16 bases between the germline ends.

The chain carries TRBV28 and TRBJ1-4; possibly TRBD1 for D (5 bases). The germline gives CDR1 MDHEN, CDR2 SYDVKM. The CDR3 length is 14 residues. V was shortened by 3 bases and J by 8 bases, with 13 bases between the two germline ends. CDR3 nucleotides: TGTGCCAGCAGTTTGTCGGGTAGGGGCGAAAAACTGTTTTTT. Amino acids: CASSLSGRGEKLFF.

The chain uses TRBV7-2 and TRBJ2-1; a weak D match, TRBD2 (5 bases). V was clipped by 1 base and J by 1 base, with 11 bases between them. Germline CDR1 is SGHTA and CDR2 is FQGNSA. This CDR3 region has 16 residues. The CDR3: CASSLGASLSYNEQFF. As DNA, the CDR3 is TGTGCCAGCAGCTTAGGGGCTAGCCTTTCCTACAATGAGCAGTTCTTC.

The rearrangement joins TRBV7-9 to TRBJ1-1; D gene ambiguous. Trimming pared 2 bases from V and 6 bases from J, leaving 4 bases between. The CDR3 totals 11 residues. Germline CDR1 reads SEHNR; CDR2 reads FQNEAQ (reference sequence). The CDR3 is CASSLWPEAFF. CDR3 DNA sequence: TGTGCCAGCAGCTTATGGCCTGAAGCTTTCTTT.

The chain couples TRBV10-3 to TRBJ2-1, with D tentatively TRBD2 (6 bases). There are 16 residues in the CDR3. Germline CDR1 is ENHRY and CDR2 is SYGVKD. The V end was cut by 3 bases, the J end by 1 base, with 13 bases between. The CDR3 coding sequence is TGTGCCATCAGTGAATTTCGGGACTTGTCCTACAATGAGCAGTTCTTC. Translating gives CAISEFRDLSYNEQFF.

Of note for this clone: The identical CDR3 is also encoded by other nucleotide sequences in the sample. The chain combines TRBV5-1 with TRBJ2-5, with 8 bases that match TRBD1. The CDR3 is 14 residues long. Germline V lookup: CDR1 SGHRS, CDR2 YFSETQ. V dropped 3 bases and J dropped 2; count of bases not matched to a gene: 3. The CDR3 is CASSSGQGQETQYF. CDR3 DNA: TGCGCCAGCAGCTCCGGACAGGGACAAGAGACCCAGTACTTC.

The rearrangement uses TRBV28 and TRBJ2-2, with a possible D match to TRBD1 (5 bases). The CDR3 length is 13 residues. V was cut by 6 bases and J by 5 bases, with 10 bases left in between. Germline CDR1 and CDR2: MDHEN and SYDVKM. CDR3 nucleotides: TGTGCCAGCAGCCCGCAGGGTACCGGGGAGCTGTTTTTT. Translated: CASSPQGTGELFF. The complete variable domain, with remaining parts taken from reference TRBV28 and TRBJ2-2, reads DVKVTQSSRYLVKRTGEKVFLECVQDMDHENMFWYRQDPGLGLRLIYFSYDVKMKEKGDIPEGYSVSREKKERFSLILESASTNQTSMYLCASSPQGTGELFFGEGSRLTVL.

V and J are TRBV7-2 and TRBJ1-1; 7 bases agree with TRBD1. This CDR3 region has 13 residues. Looked up from germline, CDR1 is SGHTA and CDR2 is FQGNSA. Trimming removed 4 bases from V and 5 bases from J; junction bases left unmatched: 4. DNA of the CDR3: TGTGCCAGCAGCTCAGACAGGGCAACTGAAGCTTTCTTT. Translation: CASSSDRATEAFF.

As concerns this clone: This sample includes further DNA sequences coding for the same CDR3. The chain uses TRBV18 and TRBJ2-7, with 7 bases matching TRBD1. The CDR3 is 14 amino acids. Germline-derived CDR1 and CDR2 are KGHSH and LQKENI. J gave up 3 bases and V 3 bases, and 5 bases lay outside the gene matches. DNA for the CDR3: TGTGCCAGCTCACCGATCCGGGACAGCTACGAGCAGTACTTC. Its protein is CASSPIRDSYEQYF.

The genes are TRBV7-2 and TRBJ1-5; D is perhaps TRBD1 (5 bases). The V end lost 5 bases, the J end lost 3 bases, and 11 bases lay between the germline ends. This CDR3 contains 14 residues. From germline, CDR1 is SGHTA and CDR2 FQGNSA. This CDR3 reads CASSPPGLNQPQHF. CDR3 DNA sequence: TGTGCCAGCAGCCCCCCGGGGCTCAATCAGCCCCAGCATTTT.

J is TRBJ1-2 and V is TRBV27; D is uncertain. The CDR3 is made up of 15 amino acids. The V gene lost 2 bases and the J gene lost 6 bases, with 16 bases spanning the gap. The V gene's germline CDR1 is MNHEY and CDR2 SMNVEV (reference sequence). The CDR3 spells CASSLRSTTSDGYTF. The CDR3 region has the DNA TGTGCCAGCAGTTTACGGTCGACTACGAGCGATGGCTACACCTTC.

The chain's CDR3 is CASSQGTEAFF. The CDR3 nucleotides read TGTGCCAGCAGCCAGGGGACTGAAGCTTTCTTT. The rearrangement joins TRBV28 to TRBJ1-1, with D possibly TRBD1 on 6 matching bases. Between the trimmed V and J ends, which lost 6 bases and 5 bases, there was a span of 7 bases. This CDR3 is 11 amino acids long. Germline loops: CDR1 MDHEN, CDR2 SYDVKM.